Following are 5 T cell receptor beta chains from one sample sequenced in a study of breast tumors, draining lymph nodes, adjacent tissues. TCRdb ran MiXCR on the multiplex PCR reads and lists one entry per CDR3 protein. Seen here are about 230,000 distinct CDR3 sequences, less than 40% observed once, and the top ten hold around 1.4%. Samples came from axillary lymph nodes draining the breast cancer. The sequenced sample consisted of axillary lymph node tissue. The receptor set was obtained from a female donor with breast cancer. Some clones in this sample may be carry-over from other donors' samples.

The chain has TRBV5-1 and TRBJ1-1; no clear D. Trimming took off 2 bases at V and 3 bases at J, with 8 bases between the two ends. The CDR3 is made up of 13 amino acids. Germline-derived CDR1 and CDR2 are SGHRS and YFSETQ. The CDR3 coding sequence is TGCGCCAGCAGCTTTGAGGGATACACTGAAGCTTTCTTT. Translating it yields CASSFEGYTEAFF. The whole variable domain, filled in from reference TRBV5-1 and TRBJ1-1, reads KAGVTQTPRYLIKTRGQQVTLSCSPISGHRSVSWYQQTPGQGLQFLFEYFSETQRNKGNFPGRFSGRQFSNSRSEMNVSTLELGDSALYLCASSFEGYTEAFFGQGTRLTVV.

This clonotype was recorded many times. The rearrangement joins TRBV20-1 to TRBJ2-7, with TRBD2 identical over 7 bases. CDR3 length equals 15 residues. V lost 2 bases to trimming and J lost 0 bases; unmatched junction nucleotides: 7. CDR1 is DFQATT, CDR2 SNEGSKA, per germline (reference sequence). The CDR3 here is CSARLRGRSSYEQYF. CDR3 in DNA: TGCAGTGCTAGATTGCGGGGGAGGAGCTCCTACGAGCAGTACTTC.

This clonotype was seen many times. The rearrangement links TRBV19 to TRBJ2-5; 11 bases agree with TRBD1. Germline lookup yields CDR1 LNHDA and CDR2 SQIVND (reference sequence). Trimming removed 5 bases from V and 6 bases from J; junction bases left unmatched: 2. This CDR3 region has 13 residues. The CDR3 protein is CASSSDRGQTQYF. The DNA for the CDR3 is TGTGCCAGTAGTTCGGACAGGGGGCAGACCCAGTACTTC.

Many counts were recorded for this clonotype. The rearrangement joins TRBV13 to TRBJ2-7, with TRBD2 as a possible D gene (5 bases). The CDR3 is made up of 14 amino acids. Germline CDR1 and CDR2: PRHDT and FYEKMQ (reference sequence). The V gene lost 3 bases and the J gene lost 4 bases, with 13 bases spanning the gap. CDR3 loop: CASSLTGSKYEQYF. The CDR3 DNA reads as TGTGCCAGCAGCTTGACGGGAAGCAAGTACGAGCAGTACTTC.

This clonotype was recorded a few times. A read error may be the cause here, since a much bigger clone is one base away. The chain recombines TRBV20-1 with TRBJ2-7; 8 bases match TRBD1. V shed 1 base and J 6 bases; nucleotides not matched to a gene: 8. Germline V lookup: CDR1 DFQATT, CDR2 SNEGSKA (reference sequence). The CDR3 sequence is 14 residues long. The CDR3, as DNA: TGCAGTGCTAGAGGCGGCAGGGGGCGTGCCGAGCAGTACTTC. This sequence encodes CSARGGRGRAEQYF.